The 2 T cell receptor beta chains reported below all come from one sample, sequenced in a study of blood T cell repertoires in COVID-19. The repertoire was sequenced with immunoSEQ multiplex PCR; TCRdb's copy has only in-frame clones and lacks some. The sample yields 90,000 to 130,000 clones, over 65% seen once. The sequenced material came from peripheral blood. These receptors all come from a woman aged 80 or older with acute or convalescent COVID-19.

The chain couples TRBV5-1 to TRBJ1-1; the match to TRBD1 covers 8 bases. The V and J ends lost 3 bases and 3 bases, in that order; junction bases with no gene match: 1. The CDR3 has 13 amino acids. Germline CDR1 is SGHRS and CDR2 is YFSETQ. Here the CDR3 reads CASSSTGDTEAFF. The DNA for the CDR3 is TGCGCCAGCAGCTCGACAGGGGACACTGAAGCTTTCTTT.

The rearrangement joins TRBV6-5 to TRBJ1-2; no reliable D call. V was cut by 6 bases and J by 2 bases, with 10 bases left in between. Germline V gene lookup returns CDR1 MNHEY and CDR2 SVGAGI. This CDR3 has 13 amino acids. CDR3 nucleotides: TGTGCCAGCAGACTGACACCCAACTATGGCTACACCTTC. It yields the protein CASRLTPNYGYTF.